Listed below are T cell receptor beta chains from one sample, sequenced in a study of T-cell memory formation after mild COVID-19. From the 5' RACE reads, TCRdb called clonotypes with MiXCR, one entry per CDR3 protein. The sample has almost 350,000 distinct CDR3 sequences, roughly 20% seen once. What was sequenced was PBMCs or a T cell subset sorted from them (not recorded which). Receptor source: a young man who had mild COVID-19 (a few samples of this study predate the infection). Cell type and time point are not known. Each CDR3 is given with its conserved first and last residue. A D gene is named only where the DNA matches it firmly.

TRBJ1-1 | TRBV5-1 | - | CASSLGGLVPEAFF
TRBJ1-5 | TRBV28 | TRBD1 | CATGGGSRSNQPQHF
TRBJ2-6 | TRBV9 | - | CASSVRVSGANVLTF
TRBJ2-7 | TRBV7-2 | - | CASADSRYEQYF
TRBJ2-3 | TRBV7-9 | TRBD1 | CASSSLGDRVSSDTQYF
TRBJ2-3 | TRBV15 | TRBD1 | CATSRGQGAPDTQYF
TRBJ1-2 | TRBV7-2 | - | CASSLRWEGYGYTF
TRBJ2-4 | TRBV4-3 | - | CASSRPSSGSKNIQYF
TRBJ2-2 | TRBV4-3 | - | CASSQEGGFANTGELFF
TRBJ1-4 | TRBV29-1 | - | CSVVRGLGEKLFF
TRBJ2-3 | TRBV5-1 | TRBD2 | CASSSGLAGVKSDTQYF
TRBJ2-3 | TRBV18 | - | CASSPGGFTDTQYF
TRBJ1-1 | TRBV9 | - | CASGRRDTEAFF
TRBJ1-6 | TRBV7-3 | - | CASSLVSGPLHF
TRBJ1-1 | TRBV12-3/TRBV12-4 | - | CASSLQINTEAFF
TRBJ2-4 | TRBV7-9 | - | CASSLAEESNIQYF
TRBJ2-1 | TRBV4-2 | TRBD2 | CASSQSSGGAGQFF
TRBJ2-7 | TRBV7-2 | - | CASRPEEGIYEQYF
TRBJ2-3 | TRBV7-8 | TRBD2 | CASSSRLAGGGDTQYF
TRBJ1-1 | TRBV19 | - | CASITRRGSGSTEAFF